What follows describes a single TCR beta chain. These data originate in a study of blood T cell repertoires in COVID-19. Study-wide context: Samples came from the United States, Italy and Spain, spanning acute and convalescent COVID-19. The analysed material was cDNA or gDNA that came from T cells, B-cell-depleted T cells, or PBMCs.

V shed 2 bases, J shed 0 bases, and the junction held 5 bases outside the gene matches. The CDR3 is made up of 15 amino acids. Germline V gene lookup returns CDR1 GTSNPN and CDR2 SVGIG (reference sequence). In the source study's methods: For nucleated cells, counts were estimated from reference gene primer amplification. Here immunoSEQ multiplex PCR was the method, and the copy in TCRdb shows in-frame clones only, minus some. V and J calls plus clone size are reproduced from that table; the DNA served to infer D and trimming. The sample includes about 230,000 clones, roughly 85% of them seen just once.

The chain is built from TRBV30 and TRBJ2-3, with 7 bases lining up with TRBD2. The sample comprised peripheral blood. The sequence was collected from a woman aged 70-85 years with active or convalescent COVID-19. The CDR3 nucleotides read TGTGCCTGGAGTCCCTTAGCGGGCAGCACAGATACGCAGTATTTT. Protein product: CAWSPLAGSTDTQYF.